The rows below give T cell receptor beta chains drawn from one sample of a study of blood T cell repertoires in COVID-19. Here immunoSEQ multiplex PCR was the method, and the copy in TCRdb shows in-frame clones only, minus some. The repertoire has tens of thousands of clones, about nine tenths of them found once; the top ten carry about a tenth. Sequenced: peripheral blood. These receptors were collected from a human donor in a cohort sampled during active COVID-19. Both conserved end residues are part of each CDR3. The order of the fields is V gene, J gene, D gene, clone size, CDR3 protein, CDR3 DNA. The D gene is left open where the match is weak. Clone size is given for some rows only: seen once, a few or many times, or a class if the clone is expanded.

>TRBV7-2|TRBJ1-2|.|.
CASSLDRVGYTF
TGTGCCAGCAGCTTAGACAGGGTTGGCTACACCTTC
>TRBV2|TRBJ2-7|TRBD2|.
CASSRLAGVYEQYF
TGTGCCAGCAGCAGACTAGCGGGAGTCTACGAGCAGTACTTC
>TRBV7-6|TRBJ2-3|TRBD2|few
CASSLRGGGTDTQYF
TGTGCCAGCAGCTTAAGGGGAGGGGGCACAGATACGCAGTATTTT
>TRBV27|TRBJ2-1|TRBD2|.
CASSLIAGGGNEQFF
TGTGCCAGCAGTTTAATAGCGGGAGGGGGCAATGAGCAGTTCTTC
>TRBV10-3|TRBJ2-2|TRBD2|.
CAISETGTSGIFAGELFF
TGTGCCATCAGTGAGACCGGGACTAGCGGGATTTTTGCCGGGGAGCTGTTTTTT
>TRBV29-1|TRBJ1-5|.|.
CSVGRDQPQHF
TGCAGCGTTGGAAGAGATCAGCCCCAGCATTTT
>TRBV29-1|TRBJ2-7|.|once
CSVQGINTYEQYF
TGCAGCGTTCAGGGAATTAATACCTACGAGCAGTACTTC
>TRBV10-3|TRBJ2-5|.|.
CAISDPGIQETQYF
TGTGCCATCAGTGACCCCGGGATCCAAGAGACCCAGTACTTC
>TRBV9|TRBJ1-1|.|.
CASSASPGASTEAFF
TGTGCCAGCAGCGCGTCCCCAGGGGCGAGCACTGAAGCTTTCTTT
>TRBV11-2|TRBJ1-2|.|.
CASSLARGGDYGYTF
TGTGCCAGCAGCTTAGCCCGGGGGGGGGACTATGGCTACACCTTC
>TRBV15|TRBJ2-1|.|once
CATSREPRRGNEQFF
TGTGCCACCAGCAGAGAACCAAGGCGGGGCAATGAGCAGTTCTTC
>TRBV24-1|TRBJ2-1|TRBD2|.
CATSDSREEVGGEQFF
TGTGCCACCAGTGATTCCCGGGAGGAGGTTGGGGGGGAGCAGTTCTTC
>TRBV9|TRBJ1-2|TRBD1|.
CASSVEGRGLGGYTF
TGTGCCAGCAGCGTAGAGGGCAGGGGGCTGGGTGGCTACACCTTC
>TRBV3-1/TRBV3-2|TRBJ2-1|.|.
CASSQESSGRRGEQFF
TGTGCCAGCAGCCAAGAAAGTAGCGGAAGAAGGGGTGAGCAGTTCTTC
>TRBV30|TRBJ2-3|.|.
CAWNRMTGADTQYF
TGTGCCTGGAATAGAATGACAGGCGCAGATACGCAGTATTTT
>TRBV13|TRBJ2-7|TRBD1|.
CASSIKQGARNEQYF
TGTGCCAGCAGCATCAAACAGGGGGCGCGGAACGAGCAGTACTTC
>TRBV7-2|TRBJ2-3|.|.
CASSLGLSGLTDTQYF
TGTGCCAGCAGCTTAGGTTTATCTGGGCTCACAGATACGCAGTATTTT
>TRBV25-1|TRBJ1-6|.|.
CASSEVQGNSPLHF
TGTGCCAGCAGTGAAGTACAGGGCAATTCACCCCTCCACTTT
>TRBV7-2|TRBJ1-4|.|.
CASSSHGGGPHEKLFF
TGTGCCAGCAGCTCCCATGGGGGGGGGCCTCATGAAAAACTGTTTTTT
>TRBV11-2|TRBJ2-3|TRBD2|.
CASSLAGLAADTDTQYF
TGTGCCAGCAGCTTAGCTGGACTAGCAGCCGACACAGATACGCAGTATTTT
>TRBV11-3|TRBJ1-1|.|.
CASSLLGVTEAFF
TGTGCCAGCAGCTTACTAGGGGTGACTGAAGCTTTCTTT
>TRBV27|TRBJ2-6|.|few
CASLVLRVPGANVLTF
TGTGCCAGCCTTGTTCTCAGGGTACCCGGGGCCAACGTCCTGACTTTC
>TRBV6-5|TRBJ1-4|.|.
CASSYAGPNEKLFF
TGTGCCAGCAGTTATGCAGGGCCCAATGAAAAACTGTTTTTT
>TRBV27|TRBJ2-1|TRBD2|.
CASSLSSGRNHNEQFF
TGTGCCAGCAGTTTATCGAGCGGGAGGAACCACAATGAGCAGTTCTTC
>TRBV6-5|TRBJ1-6|TRBD1|.
CASSRQGALNSPLHF
TGTGCCAGCAGTCGACAGGGGGCTCTAAATTCACCCCTCCACTTT
>TRBV11-2|TRBJ2-6|.|.
CASSYPDSLTGANVLTF
TGTGCCAGCAGCTACCCGGACAGTCTAACGGGGGCCAACGTCCTGACTTTC
>TRBV18|TRBJ2-7|TRBD2|.
CASSPRLAGGGEQYF
TGTGCCAGCTCACCAAGACTAGCGGGAGGTGGGGAGCAGTACTTC
>TRBV11-2|TRBJ1-2|.|once
CASSPIGRGNGFYGYTF
TGTGCCAGCAGCCCCATCGGGAGGGGAAACGGGTTTTATGGCTACACCTTC
>TRBV15|TRBJ1-4|TRBD1|.
CATSSGQGNNEKLFF
TGTGCCACCAGCAGCGGACAGGGCAATAATGAAAAACTGTTTTTT
>TRBV2|TRBJ2-1|.|once
CASCVGGNEQFF
TGTGCCAGCTGTGTCGGGGGCAATGAGCAGTTCTTC
>TRBV6-5|TRBJ1-3|.|.
CASSYSGRGSGNTIYF
TGTGCCAGCAGTTACTCGGGGCGAGGCTCTGGAAACACCATATATTTT
>TRBV24-1|TRBJ1-2|.|.
CATSEGHRANYGYTF
TGTGCCACCAGTGAGGGACACCGAGCTAACTATGGCTACACCTTC
>TRBV7-9|TRBJ2-5|.|.
CASSLKRQETQYF
TGTGCCAGCAGCTTAAAGCGGCAAGAGACCCAGTACTTC
>TRBV19|TRBJ2-3|.|once
CATRRDTQYF
TGTGCCACCCGGCGGGATACGCAGTATTTT
>TRBV9|TRBJ2-1|TRBD2|.
CASSVGTSGRAVYNEQFF
TGTGCCAGCAGCGTAGGGACTAGCGGGAGGGCGGTCTACAATGAGCAGTTCTTC
>TRBV11-2|TRBJ1-2|TRBD1|.
CASSLLPTGGYGYTF
TGTGCCAGCAGCTTACTCCCGACAGGGGGATATGGCTACACCTTC
>TRBV10-1|TRBJ1-5|TRBD1|.
CASNMGQGNQPQHF
TGCGCCAGCAATATGGGACAGGGGAATCAGCCCCAGCATTTT
>TRBV29-1|TRBJ2-5|TRBD2|.
CSVGLAGDRETQYF
TGCAGCGTTGGCCTAGCGGGAGATCGGGAGACCCAGTACTTC
>TRBV13|TRBJ2-7|.|.
CASSLGGASYEQYF
TGTGCCAGCAGCTTAGGGGGGGCTTCCTACGAGCAGTACTTC
>TRBV4-3|TRBJ2-5|.|.
CASIYRETQYF
TGCGCCAGCATTTACAGAGAGACCCAGTACTTC
>TRBV6-5|TRBJ2-7|.|few
CASSSRDAGEQYF
TGTGCCAGCAGCAGCCGGGACGCGGGGGAGCAGTACTTC
>TRBV5-1|TRBJ2-5|.|.
CASSLEASAQETQYF
TGCGCCAGCAGCTTGGAGGCTAGCGCCCAAGAGACCCAGTACTTC
>TRBV7-9|TRBJ2-1|.|.
CASSLPSAGNEQFF
TGTGCCAGCAGCTTACCGTCGGCGGGGAATGAGCAGTTCTTC
>TRBV27|TRBJ1-2|.|.
CASSLSFPGNYGYTF
TGTGCCAGCAGTTTATCTTTCCCGGGAAACTATGGCTACACCTTC
>TRBV18|TRBJ2-3|TRBD2|.
CASSPTGTSGSTDTQYF
TGTGCCAGCTCACCGACGGGGACTAGCGGGAGCACAGATACGCAGTATTTT
>TRBV6-1|TRBJ2-5|.|once
CASSESGSEETQYF
TGTGCCAGCAGTGAGTCCGGGTCGGAGGAGACCCAGTACTTC
>TRBV3-1/TRBV3-2|TRBJ2-3|TRBD2|.
CASSQATPGGPRHTQYF
TGTGCCAGCAGCCAAGCCACCCCGGGAGGGCCCCGGCATACGCAGTATTTT
>TRBV19|TRBJ2-1|.|.
CASGRDRASGYNEQFF
TGTGCCAGCGGGAGGGACAGGGCCAGCGGGTACAATGAGCAGTTCTTC
>TRBV6-5|TRBJ2-1|.|.
CASTPTVYNEQFF
TGTGCCAGCACCCCTACAGTATACAATGAGCAGTTCTTC
>TRBV4-1|TRBJ2-3|TRBD2|.
CASSQVAGGPRDTQYF
TGCGCCAGCAGCCAGGTAGCGGGAGGGCCGCGGGATACGCAGTATTTT
>TRBV6-6|TRBJ1-5|.|.
CASREDNRHQPQHF
TGTGCCAGCAGAGAGGATAACAGGCATCAGCCCCAGCATTTT
>TRBV5-1|TRBJ2-3|TRBD1|.
CASSSRTGLDTQYF
TGCGCCAGCAGCTCGCGGACAGGGTTAGATACGCAGTATTTT
>TRBV5-1|TRBJ2-7|TRBD1|once
CASSWDSSYEQYF
TGCGCCAGCAGCTGGGACAGCTCCTACGAGCAGTACTTC